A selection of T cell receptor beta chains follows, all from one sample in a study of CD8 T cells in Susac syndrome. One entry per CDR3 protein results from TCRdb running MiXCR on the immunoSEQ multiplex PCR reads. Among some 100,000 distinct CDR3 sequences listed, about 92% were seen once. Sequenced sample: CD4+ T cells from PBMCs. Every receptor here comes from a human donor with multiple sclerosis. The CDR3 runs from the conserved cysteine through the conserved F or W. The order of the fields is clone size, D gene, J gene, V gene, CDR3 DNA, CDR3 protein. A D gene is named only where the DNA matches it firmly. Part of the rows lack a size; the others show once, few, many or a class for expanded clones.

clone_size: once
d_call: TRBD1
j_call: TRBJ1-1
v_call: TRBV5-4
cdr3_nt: TGTGCCAGCAGTAAAGAGGGGGCCATGAACACTGAAGCTTTCTTT
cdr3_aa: CASSKEGAMNTEAFF

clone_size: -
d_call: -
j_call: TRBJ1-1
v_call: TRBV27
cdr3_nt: TGTGCCAGCAGCTTGGGGCTCATGAACACTGAAGCTTTCTTT
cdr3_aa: CASSLGLMNTEAFF

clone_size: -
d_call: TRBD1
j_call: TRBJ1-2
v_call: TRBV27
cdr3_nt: TGTGCCAGCAGTTCGATCTTGACAGGGGGCGGCTACACCTTC
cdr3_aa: CASSSILTGGGYTF

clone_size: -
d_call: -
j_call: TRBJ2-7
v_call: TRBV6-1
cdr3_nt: TGTGCCAGCAGTGAACAGGCAACCTACGAGCAGTACTTC
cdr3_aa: CASSEQATYEQYF

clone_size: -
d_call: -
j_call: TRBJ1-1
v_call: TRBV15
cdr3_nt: TGTGCCACCAGCAGAGTCGTGGCGCAGAACACTGAAGCTTTCTTT
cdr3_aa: CATSRVVAQNTEAFF

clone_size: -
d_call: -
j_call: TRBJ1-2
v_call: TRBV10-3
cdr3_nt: TGTGCCATCAGTGACGACAGACCTCCCTACTATGGCTACACCTTC
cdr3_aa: CAISDDRPPYYGYTF

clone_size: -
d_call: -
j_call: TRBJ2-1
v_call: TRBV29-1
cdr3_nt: TGCAGCGTGCGAATCGGGGTTACGGAAAACAATGAGCAGTTCTTC
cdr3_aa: CSVRIGVTENNEQFF

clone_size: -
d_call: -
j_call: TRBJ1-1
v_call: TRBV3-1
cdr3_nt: TGTGCCAGCAGCCAAGGGGCGAACACTGAAGCTTTCTTT
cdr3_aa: CASSQGANTEAFF

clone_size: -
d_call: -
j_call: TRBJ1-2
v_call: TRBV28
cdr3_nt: TGTGCCAGCAGTTTGGAGGGTTACTATGGCTACACCTTC
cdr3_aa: CASSLEGYYGYTF

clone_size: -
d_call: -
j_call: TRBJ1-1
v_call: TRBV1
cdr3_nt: TGCACCCCCAGGGGGCCTTTGGGGGCTTTCTTT
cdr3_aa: CTPRGPLGAFF

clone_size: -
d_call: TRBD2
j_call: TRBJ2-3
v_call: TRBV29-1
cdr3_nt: TGCAGCGTCGGAGGACTAGCGGGGGGTAAGACAGATACGCAGTATTTT
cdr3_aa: CSVGGLAGGKTDTQYF

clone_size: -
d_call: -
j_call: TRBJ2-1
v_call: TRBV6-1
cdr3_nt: TGTGCCAGCAGCCCCGTAGGAGGACGAGACCAGTTCTTC
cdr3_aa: CASSPVGGRDQFF

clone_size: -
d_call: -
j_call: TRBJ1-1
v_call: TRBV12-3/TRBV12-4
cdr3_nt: TGTGCCAGCAGCTTGACTGAAGCTTTCTTT
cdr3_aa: CASSLTEAFF

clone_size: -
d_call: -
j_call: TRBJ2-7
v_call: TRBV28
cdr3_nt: TGTGCCAGCAGTTTAGACAGGACCTACGAGCAGTACTTC
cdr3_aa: CASSLDRTYEQYF

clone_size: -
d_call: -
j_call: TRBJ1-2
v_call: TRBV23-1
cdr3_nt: TGCGCCAGCAGTCAACCGACTTTGGGGGGTGGCTACACCTTC
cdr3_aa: CASSQPTLGGGYTF

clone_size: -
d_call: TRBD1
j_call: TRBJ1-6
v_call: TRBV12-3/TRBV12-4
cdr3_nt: TGTGCCAGCAGTCCGACAGGGCAGAATTCACCCCTCCACTTT
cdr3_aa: CASSPTGQNSPLHF

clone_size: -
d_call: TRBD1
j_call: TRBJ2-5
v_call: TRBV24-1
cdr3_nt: TGTGCCACCAGTGATTCCTCAGGGGGACAAGAGACCCAGTACTTC
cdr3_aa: CATSDSSGGQETQYF

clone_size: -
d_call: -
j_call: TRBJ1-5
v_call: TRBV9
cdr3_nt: TGTGCCAGCAGCGTAGATCAGGGCATGACTCAGCCCCAGCATTTT
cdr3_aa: CASSVDQGMTQPQHF

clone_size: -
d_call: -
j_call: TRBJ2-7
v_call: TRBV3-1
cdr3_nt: TGTGCCAGCAGCCAAGATACCAGACGGCACGAGCAGTACTTC
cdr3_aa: CASSQDTRRHEQYF

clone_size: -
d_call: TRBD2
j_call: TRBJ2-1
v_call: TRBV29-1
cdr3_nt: TGCAGCGTTCCCGGACTAGCGGGAAATGAGCAGTTCTTC
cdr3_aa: CSVPGLAGNEQFF

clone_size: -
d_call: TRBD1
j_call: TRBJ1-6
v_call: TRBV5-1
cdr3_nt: TGCGCCAGCAGCTCCTTACAGGGGGCAGTGAATTCACCCCTCCACTTT
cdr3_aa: CASSSLQGAVNSPLHF

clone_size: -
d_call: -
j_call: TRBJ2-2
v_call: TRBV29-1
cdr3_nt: TGCAGCGCTCACTCGACAGGAGCGAACACCGGGGAGCTGTTTTTT
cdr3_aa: CSAHSTGANTGELFF

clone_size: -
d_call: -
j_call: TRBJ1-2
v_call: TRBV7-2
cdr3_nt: TGTGCCAGCAGCGCGGGGGTTGGCTATGGCTACACCTTC
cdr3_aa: CASSAGVGYGYTF

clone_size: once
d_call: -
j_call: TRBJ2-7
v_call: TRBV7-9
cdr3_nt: TGTGCCAGCATCCCCCGGCTGGGATCCTCCTACGAGCAGTACTTC
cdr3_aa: CASIPRLGSSYEQYF

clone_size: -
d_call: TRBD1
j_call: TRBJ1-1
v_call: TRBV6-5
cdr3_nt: TGTGCCAGCAGTTACGGGGGGACAGTGAACACTGAAGCTTTCTTT
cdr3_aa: CASSYGGTVNTEAFF

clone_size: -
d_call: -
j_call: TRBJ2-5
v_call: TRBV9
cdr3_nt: TGTGCCAGCAGCGTTCCCGGGGTACAAGAGACCCAGTACTTC
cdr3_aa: CASSVPGVQETQYF

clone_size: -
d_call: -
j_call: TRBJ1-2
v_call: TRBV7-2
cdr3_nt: TGTGCCAGCAGCCCGGGGCAGGGAGAGGGCTACACCTTC
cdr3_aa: CASSPGQGEGYTF

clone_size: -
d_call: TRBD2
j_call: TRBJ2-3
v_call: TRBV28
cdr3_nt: TGTGCCAGCAGGCGGGGGGGCCTCTCCACAGATACGCAGTATTTT
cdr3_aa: CASRRGGLSTDTQYF

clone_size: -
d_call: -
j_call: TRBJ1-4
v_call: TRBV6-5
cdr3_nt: TGTGCCAGCAGTTACGGGACAAGGACTGAAAAACTGTTTTTT
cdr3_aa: CASSYGTRTEKLFF

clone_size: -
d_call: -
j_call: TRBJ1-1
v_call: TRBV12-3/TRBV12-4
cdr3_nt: TGTGCCAGCAGTTTGGGGGGGGAAGCTTTCTTT
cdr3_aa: CASSLGGEAFF

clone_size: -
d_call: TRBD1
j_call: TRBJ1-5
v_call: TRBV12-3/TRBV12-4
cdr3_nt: TGTGCCAGCAGCCAGACAGGGCGGAGCAATCAGCCCCAGCATTTT
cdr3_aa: CASSQTGRSNQPQHF

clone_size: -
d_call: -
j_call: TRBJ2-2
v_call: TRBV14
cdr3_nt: TGTGCCAGCAGCCGATCATCCGGGGAGCTGTTTTTT
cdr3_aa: CASSRSSGELFF

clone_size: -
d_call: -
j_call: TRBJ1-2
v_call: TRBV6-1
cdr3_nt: TGTGCCAGGTCAGAGGGGAAGGAGCGCTACACCTTC
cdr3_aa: CARSEGKERYTF

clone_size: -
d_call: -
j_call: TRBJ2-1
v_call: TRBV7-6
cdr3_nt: TGTGCCAGCAGCCCCCGCATGGGTTACAATGAGCAGTTCTTC
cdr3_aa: CASSPRMGYNEQFF

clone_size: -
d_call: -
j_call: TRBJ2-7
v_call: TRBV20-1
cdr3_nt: TGCAGAGCCGGGACATCAAATCCCTACGAGCAGTACTTC
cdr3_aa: CRAGTSNPYEQYF

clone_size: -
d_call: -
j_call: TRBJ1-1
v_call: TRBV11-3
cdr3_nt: TGTGCCAGCAGCTACCCGGGGGGCGCGAAATCTTTCTTT
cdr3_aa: CASSYPGGAKSFF

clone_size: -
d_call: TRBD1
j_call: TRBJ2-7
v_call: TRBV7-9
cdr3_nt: TGTGCCAGCAGCTTAGCGTATCCGACAGGGATGCACGAGCAGTACTTC
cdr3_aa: CASSLAYPTGMHEQYF

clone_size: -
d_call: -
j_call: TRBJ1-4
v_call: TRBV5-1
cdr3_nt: TGCGCCAGCAGTGACGCGGGCAGTCAGGAAAAACTGTTTTTT
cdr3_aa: CASSDAGSQEKLFF

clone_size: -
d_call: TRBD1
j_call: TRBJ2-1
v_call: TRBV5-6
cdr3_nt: TGTGCCAGCAGGACAGGGGACAATGAGCAGTTCTTC
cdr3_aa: CASRTGDNEQFF

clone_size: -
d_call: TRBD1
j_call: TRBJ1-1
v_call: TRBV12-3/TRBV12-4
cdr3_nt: TGTGCCAGCAGTTCCAATCAGGGGGCGGTCACTGAAGCTTTCTTT
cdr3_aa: CASSSNQGAVTEAFF